These 6 T cell receptor beta chains originate from one sample sequenced in a study of blood T cells in healthy people across ages. Together with a sample-barcoded 5' primer, a J-beta primer mix was included in a second PCR lasting about 7 to 11 cycles. A single record per CDR3 protein comes from TCRdb applying MiXCR to the 5' RACE reads. The table lists over 1,500,000 distinct CDR3 sequences, about 39% of them singletons. The sample was blood. These receptors were taken from a human donor in good health.

The V and J genes are TRBV7-6 and TRBJ2-7, with D possibly being TRBD1 or TRBD2 (5 bases each). The J call may be mistaken, given a closer DNA end match to TRBJ2-5. The CDR3 is 14 amino acids. Looked up from germline, CDR1 is SGHVS and CDR2 is FNYEAQ. In DNA form, the CDR3 reads TGTGCCAGCAGCCATAGTTGGGGGCAAGAGACCCAGTACTTC. Translating it yields CASSHSWGQETQYF.

This clonotype has only a few counts. The J gene is TRBJ2-7, the V gene TRBV20-1; D possibly corresponds to TRBD1 (6 bases). The germline gives CDR1 DFQATT, CDR2 SNEGSKA (reference sequence). The CDR3 is 16 amino acids. The V end was cut by 3 bases, the J end by 0 bases, with 18 bases between. This CDR3 reads CSASLEWTEASYEQYF. DNA for the CDR3: TGCAGTGCTAGCCTCGAGTGGACAGAAGCCTCCTACGAGCAGTACTTC.

The chain links TRBV5-5 to TRBJ2-7; 9 nucleotides match TRBD2. The CDR3 runs to 15 residues. J was trimmed by 5 bases and V by 5 bases; bases with no gene match: 11. Germline V gene sequence: CDR1 SGHKS, CDR2 YYEKEE (reference sequence). CDR3 amino acids: CASSFLPGLADEQYF. The CDR3 DNA reads as TGTGCCAGCAGTTTCCTCCCGGGACTAGCAGACGAGCAGTACTTC.

The rearrangement uses TRBV2 and TRBJ1-5; D remains ambiguous. Trimming shortened V by 3 bases and J by 0 bases, and 6 bases separated the two germline ends. CDR1 is SNHLY, CDR2 FYNNEI, per germline. The CDR3 contains 14 residues. CDR3 sequence reads: CASSERYSNQPQHF. The CDR3 DNA sequence: TGTGCCAGCAGTGAGAGGTATAGCAATCAGCCCCAGCATTTT.

This clonotype has more than one count but fewer than ten. The rearrangement joins TRBV7-8 to TRBJ2-7; 13 nucleotides match TRBD2. Germline CDR1 SGHVS, CDR2 FQNEAQ. The CDR3 totals 16 residues. V was pared by 1 base and J by 3 bases, with 3 bases of the junction left unmatched. CDR3 region: CASSLGWTSGGYEQYF. The DNA of the CDR3 is TGTGCCAGCAGCTTAGGTTGGACTAGCGGGGGCTACGAGCAGTACTTC.

This clonotype showed up just a few times. This chain connects TRBV12-3 or TRBV12-4 to TRBJ2-5; D gene uncertain. This CDR3 has 12 residues. V was clipped by 1 base and J by 7 bases, with 7 bases between them. The CDR3 loop is CASSLVSGTQYF. The CDR3 nucleotides are TGTGCCAGCAGTTTAGTGTCGGGGACCCAGTACTTC.